These T cell receptor beta chains were read from a single sample in a study of cytomegalovirus exposure and HLA in healthy donors. Profiled with immunoSEQ multiplex PCR; TCRdb holds only in-frame clones, not every one. Of tens of thousands of clones in the sample, 60% to 70% were seen once. The sequenced sample consisted of PBMCs. All receptors derive from a middle-aged man in good health and CMV-seronegative. Both conserved end residues are part of each CDR3. D genes are given only for firm matches. Not every row has a clone size; where given, it reads once, few, many or a size class.

few | TRBJ1-6 | - | TRBV5-1 | TGCGCCAGCAGCTTGGGGTCGGAGGTGAACAATTCACCCCTCCACTTT | CASSLGSEVNNSPLHF
- | TRBJ2-2 | TRBD1 | TRBV7-2 | TGTGCCAGCAGCGAGGACAGGGTGAGGACCGGGGAGCTGTTTTTT | CASSEDRVRTGELFF
few | TRBJ1-1 | - | TRBV28 | TGTGCCAGCAGTTTCGGGAACACTGAAGCTTTCTTT | CASSFGNTEAFF
few | TRBJ2-2 | TRBD2 | TRBV5-4 | TGTGCCAGCAGCTTGGTGGCGGGGGGGAACACCGGGGAGCTGTTTTTT | CASSLVAGGNTGELFF
- | TRBJ1-4 | TRBD1 | TRBV30 | TGTGCCGGAATATACAGGGGCTGGGATGAAAAACTGTTTTTT | CAGIYRGWDEKLFF
- | TRBJ1-1 | TRBD1 | TRBV7-9 | TGTGCCAGCAGCTCTAACAGGGGGACCCCCATGAACACTGAAGCTTTCTTT | CASSSNRGTPMNTEAFF
- | TRBJ2-1 | TRBD2 | TRBV15 | TGTGCCACCAGCAAAGAAGCGGGGGGGGGATACAATGAGCAGTTCTTC | CATSKEAGGGYNEQFF
- | TRBJ2-7 | - | TRBV27 | TGTGCCAGCAGTTTAACAGCCGCCTACGAGCAGTACTTC | CASSLTAAYEQYF
few | TRBJ2-3 | TRBD1 | TRBV5-6 | TGTGCCACCACCCAGGGGGCAGGATCTAGCACAGATACGCAGTATTTT | CATTQGAGSSTDTQYF
- | TRBJ2-4 | TRBD2 | TRBV10-3 | TGTGCCATCAGTGACGCTATCGGGACTAGCGGTAACATTCAGTACTTC | CAISDAIGTSGNIQYF
- | TRBJ1-1 | - | TRBV6-5 | TGTGCCAGCAGGACCGGCGGGAACACTGAAGCTTTCTTT | CASRTGGNTEAFF
- | TRBJ2-5 | - | TRBV7-9 | TGTGCCAGCAGCCGGGACTCTCTTAACCAGTACTTC | CASSRDSLNQYF
- | TRBJ1-2 | - | TRBV30 | TGTGCCTGGAGTGTAAAGAATCTCCTAACTTATGGCTACACCTTC | CAWSVKNLLTYGYTF
- | TRBJ2-5 | - | TRBV9 | TGTGCCAGCAGCCAGCTGACGGGAGAGACCCAGTACTTC | CASSQLTGETQYF
few | TRBJ2-7 | TRBD1 | TRBV5-1 | TGCGCCAGCAGCTTGGTTGGGACAGGGTATTACGAGCAGTACTTC | CASSLVGTGYYEQYF
few | TRBJ2-2 | TRBD2 | TRBV29-1 | TGCAGCGTAGCCGGTAGCCCGGGCGGGAGGAACACCGGGGAGCTGTTTTTT | CSVAGSPGGRNTGELFF
- | TRBJ2-3 | TRBD2 | TRBV11-2 | TGTGCCAGCAGCTTCACTAGCGGGGGGCTCTCCGGAAATACGCAGTATTTT | CASSFTSGGLSGNTQYF
- | TRBJ2-3 | TRBD1 | TRBV10-3 | TGTGCCATCAGTGGACAGGGGTCTGGAGATACGCAGTATTTT | CAISGQGSGDTQYF
once | TRBJ2-7 | TRBD1 | TRBV7-9 | TGTGCCAGCAGCAACCGGGACAGGGGAGAGCAGTACTTC | CASSNRDRGEQYF
medium-sized | TRBJ2-7 | - | TRBV28 | TGTGCCAGCACCCAGGTCCAAGGAGGGTCCTACGAGCAGTACTTC | CASTQVQGGSYEQYF
- | TRBJ2-3 | TRBD2 | TRBV29-1 | TGCAGCGTGGCGGGGCTAGCGGACGAAATATACGGTCTCACAGATACGCAGTATTTT | CSVAGLADEIYGLTDTQYF
- | TRBJ2-1 | - | TRBV7-2 | TGTGCCAGCAGCTCTGGGGCTTGGGAGCAGTTCTTC | CASSSGAWEQFF
- | TRBJ1-1 | - | TRBV7-3 | TGTGCCAGCAGCCCACGTCTGGGCGCTGAAGCTTTCTTT | CASSPRLGAEAFF
- | TRBJ1-6 | - | TRBV5-8 | TGTGCCAGCAGCTTCCGAGGCGGGAGCTCCTATAATTCACCCCTCCACTTT | CASSFRGGSSYNSPLHF
once | TRBJ2-4 | - | TRBV9 | TGTGCCAGCAGCGCCCTACAGGGAATTTGGGACATTCAGTACTTC | CASSALQGIWDIQYF
- | TRBJ2-5 | TRBD2 | TRBV5-4 | TGTGCCAGCAGCTCAGGTGCGGGGGTAGGAGAGACCCAGTACTTC | CASSSGAGVGETQYF
- | TRBJ2-7 | - | TRBV19 | TGTGCCAGTAAGGATGGGGCCGGCGCCTACGAGCAGTACTTC | CASKDGAGAYEQYF
few | TRBJ1-2 | - | TRBV4-1 | TGCGCCAGCAGCCAAGATGGATGGAACAGGAGAACCCATGGCTACACCTTC | CASSQDGWNRRTHGYTF
- | TRBJ1-4 | - | TRBV19 | TGTGCCAGTAGTCCCACAGGGCTATCTAATGAAAAACTGTTTTTT | CASSPTGLSNEKLFF
- | TRBJ2-5 | - | TRBV6-5 | TGTGCCAGCAGTTATGACAGTCAAGAGACCCAGTACTTC | CASSYDSQETQYF
few | TRBJ2-2 | - | TRBV4-2 | TGTGCCAGCAGCCCGAGCGAGCCCGGGGAGCTGTTTTTT | CASSPSEPGELFF
- | TRBJ2-2 | - | TRBV28 | TGTGCCAGCAGGACTAGTGGGCCGAACACCGGGGAGCTGTTTTTT | CASRTSGPNTGELFF
- | TRBJ2-3 | TRBD2 | TRBV5-1 | TGCGCCAGCAGGTCGACTAGCGGGGGGCAGTATTTT | CASRSTSGGQYF
- | TRBJ2-7 | TRBD1 | TRBV11-2 | TGTGCCAGCAGCTCCGCGGTTGGGACAGGGGGCCTCTCCTACGAGCAGTACTTC | CASSSAVGTGGLSYEQYF
- | TRBJ2-5 | - | TRBV7-6 | TGTGCCAGCAGCTTAGAAGGGAGGGAGACCCAGTACTTC | CASSLEGRETQYF
- | TRBJ2-1 | - | TRBV29-1 | TGCAGCGTTCCTAGCGATTACAATGAGCAGTTCTTC | CSVPSDYNEQFF
- | TRBJ1-2 | - | TRBV10-3 | TGTGCCATCCAGAAGGAGGGGTCGAACTATGGCTACACCTTC | CAIQKEGSNYGYTF
once | TRBJ2-7 | TRBD2 | TRBV5-1 | TGCGCCAGCAGCTTGCTTAGCGGGGGGGCCGCCCAAGTCGAGCAGTACTTC | CASSLLSGGAAQVEQYF
- | TRBJ1-2 | - | TRBV29-1 | TGCAGCGTTGAGGCACAGGGCGTCTATGGCTACACCTTC | CSVEAQGVYGYTF
- | TRBJ1-1 | - | TRBV18 | TGTGCCAGCTCAATGGACCTGCAGGGGAACACTGAAGCTTTCTTT | CASSMDLQGNTEAFF
once | TRBJ2-7 | - | TRBV30 | TGTGCCTGGAGTGAAGGGATCGGGGACGAGCAGTACTTC | CAWSEGIGDEQYF
- | TRBJ1-2 | TRBD1 | TRBV7-9 | TGTGCCAGCAGCTTAGTCTTCCGTGGGACAGGAAGGGGCTATGGCTACACCTTC | CASSLVFRGTGRGYGYTF